The 7 T cell receptor beta chains given below trace back to one sample, sequenced in a study of Graves' ophthalmopathy and Graves' hyperthyroidism. Amplification targeted the TCR beta CDR3 regions, with RNA transcripts as the source material. After a first-round RT-PCR with HTBI primers, a second-round multiplex PCR was run. One entry per CDR3 protein, called by TCRdb with MiXCR from the multiplex PCR reads. The repertoire holds 650,000 to 800,000 distinct CDR3 sequences, with 35% to 50% as singletons. Sequenced input: peripheral blood. The receptors stem from an adult man with Graves' ophthalmopathy.

The chain joins TRBV10-2 to TRBJ1-1; 7 bases line up with TRBD1. The CDR3 consists of 12 residues. The germline V gene has CDR1 WSHSY and CDR2 SAAADI. With 11 bases clipped from V and 3 bases from J, the junction kept 6 bases outside the gene matches. The CDR3 nucleotides are TGCGCCGCTAGGCAGGGGGACACTGAAGCTTTCTTT. Translated: CAARQGDTEAFF.

V and J are TRBV20-1 and TRBJ1-2, with no clear D. V gave up 8 bases and J gave up 4 bases, with 20 bases separating them. The length of the CDR3 is 14 residues. Germline-derived CDR1 and CDR2 are DFQATT and SNEGSKA (reference sequence). This chain's CDR3 is CSTARREGIYGYTF. CDR3 DNA: TGCAGTACTGCCCGGCGTGAAGGGATCTATGGCTACACCTTC.

The chain is built from TRBV12-3 or TRBV12-4 and TRBJ1-4; no firm D call. The CDR3 totals 15 residues. V lost 6 bases, J lost 4 bases, and 15 bases lay in between. CDR3 sequence reads: CASSSIGVNNEKLFF. In DNA, the CDR3 is TGTGCCAGCAGCTCCATCGGGGTAAATAATGAAAAACTGTTTTTT.

The table lists this clonotype with a few counts. The chain employs TRBV6-2 or TRBV6-3 and TRBJ2-7; possible D gene TRBD1, 5 bases. The germline gives CDR1 MNHEY, CDR2 SVGEGT. Trimming removed 7 bases from V and 6 bases from J, with 19 bases in between. This CDR3 has 14 residues. The CDR3 region is CASTRAQDWAEQYF. Here the CDR3 DNA reads TGTGCCAGCACCCGAGCACAGGATTGGGCCGAGCAGTACTTC.

A remark on this clonotype: A much larger clonotype is one base distant, so this may be a read error. The chain uses TRBV19 and TRBJ1-5; D not certain. The length of the CDR3 is 15 residues. Germline lookup yields CDR1 LNHDA and CDR2 SQIVND (reference sequence). CDR3 amino acids: CASKIVALSDQPQHF. The CDR3 nucleotides read TGTGCCAGTAAAATCGTGGCACTTAGCGATCAGCCCCAGCATTTT.

This clonotype was counted at least ten times. The rearrangement links TRBV11-2 to TRBJ1-2, with D maybe TRBD1 (5 bases). Germline-derived CDR1 and CDR2 are SGHAT and FQNNGV. This CDR3 has 14 amino acids. Deletions cut 1 base from V and 6 bases from J, with 12 bases between. The CDR3 bases are TGTGCCAGCAGCTTAGGAGAGGGGTTTGATGGCTACACCTTC. Amino acids: CASSLGEGFDGYTF.

This clonotype was observed many times. This sequence joins TRBV7-9 and TRBJ1-2, with D possibly matching TRBD1 (6 bases). V was shortened by 5 bases and J by 8 bases, with 15 bases between the two germline ends. The CDR3 loop spans 13 amino acids. Germline V gene lookup returns CDR1 SEHNR and CDR2 FQNEAQ (reference sequence). In nucleotides, the CDR3 is TGTGCCAGCAGCCCTCAGAGGGGGAGAGGCTACACCTTC. Its protein is CASSPQRGRGYTF.